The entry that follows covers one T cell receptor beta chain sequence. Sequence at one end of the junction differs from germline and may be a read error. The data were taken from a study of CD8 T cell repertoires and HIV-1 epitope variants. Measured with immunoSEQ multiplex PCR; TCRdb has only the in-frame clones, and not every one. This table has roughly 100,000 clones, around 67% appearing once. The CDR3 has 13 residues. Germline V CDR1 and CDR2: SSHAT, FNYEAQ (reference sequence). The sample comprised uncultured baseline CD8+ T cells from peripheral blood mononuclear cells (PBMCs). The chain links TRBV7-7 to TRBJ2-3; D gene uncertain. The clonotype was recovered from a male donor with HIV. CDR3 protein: CASSFETADTQYF. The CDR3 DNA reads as TGTGCTAGCAGCTTCGAAACGGCAGATACGCAGTATTTT. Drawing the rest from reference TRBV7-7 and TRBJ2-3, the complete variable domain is GAGVSQSPRYKVTKRGQDVTLRCDPISSHATLYWYQQALGQGPEFLTYFNYEAQPDKSGLPSDRFSAERPEGSISTLTIQRTEQRDSAMYRCASSFETADTQYFGPGTRLTVL.